This T cell receptor (beta chain) was captured in a study of blood T cells in healthy people across ages. Combining a sample-barcoded 5' primer with a J-beta primer mix, a second PCR ran for about 7 to 11 cycles. TCRdb reanalysed the 5' RACE reads using MiXCR and keeps one entry per CDR3 protein. Of around 940,000 distinct CDR3 sequences listed, roughly 50% are singletons. This clonotype was observed a few times. CDR3 length equals 17 residues. Unmatched junction bases numbered 11, after V lost 0 bases and J lost 3 bases. Germline values: CDR1 DFQATT, CDR2 SNEGSKA (reference sequence). The V call is TRBV20-1, the J call TRBJ2-3; 8 positions match TRBD2. The source is a woman aged 55 to 70 in good health. Sequencing was performed on blood. CDR3 region: CSARDLQFAGGTDTQYF. The CDR3 region has the DNA TGCAGTGCTAGAGATCTCCAATTTGCGGGAGGAACAGATACGCAGTATTTT.